This T cell receptor beta chain was found in a study of blood T cell repertoires in COVID-19. This clone appeared a single time. The protocol was immunoSEQ multiplex PCR, while the TCRdb copy is restricted to in-frame clones and leaves out a portion. The sample yields 400,000 to 450,000 clones, 88% seen once. V was clipped by 3 bases and J by 4 bases, with 10 bases between them. The CDR3 length is 14 residues. CDR1 and CDR2 (germline): SGHNT, YYREEE (reference sequence). Sequencing was done on a sample of peripheral blood. The sequence derives from a woman in her forties or fifties with COVID-19, enrolled during active disease. This chain uses TRBV5-4 with TRBJ1-4, with D possibly TRBD1 on 5 matching bases. The CDR3 region is CASSYDSYNEKLFF. The CDR3 DNA reads TGTGCCAGCAGCTACGACAGCTATAATGAAAAACTGTTTTTT.